This T cell receptor beta chain was captured by sequencing in a study of CD8 T cells in Susac syndrome. The study's findings and limits: The study admitted that it had a relatively small number of individuals in its TCR sequencing and HLA analysis.

Note on this clonotype: Its target is not known.

Random hexamers primed reverse transcription of roughly 0.45 to 1 ug RNA. In TCRdb, the immunoSEQ multiplex PCR reads were re-called with MiXCR into one record per CDR3 protein. The sample includes roughly 180,000 distinct CDR3 sequences, roughly 94% seen only once; the top ten take 0.1%. The CDR3 loop spans 14 amino acids. Trimming cost V 0 bases and J 5 bases, with 10 bases left between them. The sample consisted of CD4+ T cells from PBMCs. The chain employs TRBV12-3 or TRBV12-4 and TRBJ1-1; D is perhaps TRBD1 (6 bases). The sequence came from a human donor in good health. CDR3 in amino acids: CASSLATGGTEAFF. In nucleotides, the CDR3 is TGTGCCAGCAGTTTAGCGACAGGAGGGACTGAAGCTTTCTTT.